These 7 T cell receptor beta chains share one sample of origin, sequenced in a study of blood T cell repertoires in COVID-19. The table came from immunoSEQ multiplex PCR; TCRdb's copy has only in-frame clones and leaves some out. The sample has some 270,000 clones, about 85% seen once. Sequenced input: peripheral blood. These receptors came from a human donor with COVID-19, enrolled during active disease. The donor label of this sample is uncertain.

The V call is TRBV12-5, the J call TRBJ2-1, with 7 bases aligning to TRBD1. V lost 6 bases, J lost 1 base, and 9 bases stayed unmatched. Germline V gene sequence: CDR1 LGHNT, CDR2 FRNRAP. The length of the CDR3 is 16 residues. Here the CDR3 DNA reads TGTGCTAGTGGCCCTACCTACAGGGGATCCTACAATGAGCAGTTCTTC. Translated, it gives CASGPTYRGSYNEQFF.

The rearrangement joins TRBV20-1 to TRBJ2-7, with 9 bases fitting TRBD1. Germline V gene sequence: CDR1 DFQATT, CDR2 SNEGSKA (reference sequence). Trimming took 3 bases from V and 4 from J; bases not matched to a gene: 4. The CDR3 length is 13 residues. The CDR3 is CSASGQGQYEQYF. The CDR3 nucleotides read TGCAGTGCTAGTGGACAGGGGCAATACGAGCAGTACTTC.

This sequence joins TRBV19 and TRBJ1-1; 8 bases are a match to TRBD1. The CDR3 length is 14 residues. The germline CDR1 and CDR2 sequences are LNHDA and SQIVND (reference sequence). Germline trimming cut 5 bases from V and 1 base from J; bases unmatched to any gene: 3. The CDR3 reads CASSADRGNTEAFF. The CDR3 DNA reads TGTGCCAGTAGTGCCGACAGGGGGAACACTGAAGCTTTCTTT.

This chain connects TRBV7-2 to TRBJ1-1; no definite D call. The V and J ends lost 4 bases and 5 bases respectively, with 11 bases between them. The germline V gene has CDR1 SGHTA and CDR2 FQGNSA. This CDR3 has 13 residues. The CDR3 sequence is CASSSLTRTEAFF. Here the CDR3 DNA reads TGTGCCAGCAGCTCGTTAACGAGGACTGAAGCTTTCTTT.

V usage is TRBV11-2 and J usage is TRBJ2-3; 10 nucleotides line up with TRBD2. The CDR3 is 16 residues long. Germline V gene data show CDR1 as SGHAT and CDR2 as FQNNGV. The V gene end was trimmed by 1 base and the J gene end by 2 bases; junction bases not matched to a gene: 3. This CDR3 reads CASSLVLAGITDTQYF. CDR3 coding DNA: TGTGCCAGCAGCTTAGTACTAGCGGGGATCACAGATACGCAGTATTTT.

The chain is built from TRBV9 and TRBJ1-6; D not resolved. The CDR3 is 15 residues long. V lost 0 bases and J 7 bases, leaving 11 bases between the germline ends. Germline CDR1 and CDR2: SGDLS and YYNGEE. The DNA of the CDR3 is TGTGCCAGCAGCGTAGACGCTAGTCCCAATTCACCCCTCCACTTT. It translates to CASSVDASPNSPLHF.

This CDR3 is CASRYRTSGTGELFF. The DNA of the CDR3 is TGTGCCAGCAGATACAGGACTAGCGGCACCGGGGAGCTGTTTTTT. The rearrangement joins TRBV7-8 to TRBJ2-2; TRBD2 matches 10 bases. The junction had 5 bases not matched to a gene; V was cut back by 6 bases and J by 4 bases. Germline V gene lookup returns CDR1 SGHVS and CDR2 FQNEAQ. This CDR3 has 15 residues.